Listed below are T cell receptor beta chains from one sample, sequenced in a study of cytomegalovirus exposure and HLA in healthy donors. The table came from immunoSEQ multiplex PCR; TCRdb's copy has only in-frame clones and leaves some out. Of approximately 89,000 clones in the sample, around 62% are singletons; the top ten hold about 5.4%. Specimen: PBMCs. The receptors were sampled from a woman aged 25 to 39 in good health and CMV-seropositive. The CDR3 runs from the conserved cysteine through the conserved F or W. A D gene is named only where the DNA matches it firmly. A clone size is listed for some rows: how often the clone was seen (once, few, many), or a class if it is expanded.

j_call: TRBJ2-7; v_call: TRBV18; d_call: .; clone_size: few; cdr3_length: 13; cdr3_nt: TGTGCCAGCTCACCACCGGGAGACGGCGAGCAGTACTTC; cdr3_aa: CASSPPGDGEQYF
j_call: TRBJ2-7; v_call: TRBV7-9; d_call: TRBD1; clone_size: .; cdr3_length: 14; cdr3_nt: TGTGCCAGCAGCCCGACAGGGAACTCCTACGAGCAGTACTTC; cdr3_aa: CASSPTGNSYEQYF
j_call: TRBJ1-2; v_call: TRBV28; d_call: .; clone_size: few; cdr3_length: 14; cdr3_nt: TGTGCCAGCAGTTTATTCAGGGGTGGCTATGGCTACACCTTC; cdr3_aa: CASSLFRGGYGYTF
j_call: TRBJ2-7; v_call: TRBV6-5; d_call: .; clone_size: .; cdr3_length: 15; cdr3_nt: TGTGCCAGCAGTTACATAGCCGGGACACAGTACGAGCAGTACTTC; cdr3_aa: CASSYIAGTQYEQYF
j_call: TRBJ2-1; v_call: TRBV18; d_call: TRBD2; clone_size: .; cdr3_length: 16; cdr3_nt: TGTGCCAGCTCACCACAGTTACGAGCGGGGGGGCCTGAGCAGTTCTTC; cdr3_aa: CASSPQLRAGGPEQFF
j_call: TRBJ1-4; v_call: TRBV7-6; d_call: TRBD1; clone_size: .; cdr3_length: 15; cdr3_nt: TGTGCCAGCAGCTTACATATGACAGGGGTTGAAAAACTGTTTTTT; cdr3_aa: CASSLHMTGVEKLFF
j_call: TRBJ1-2; v_call: TRBV18; d_call: .; clone_size: .; cdr3_length: 15; cdr3_nt: TGTGCCAGCTCACCGGGGACAAACTGGGGCTATGGCTACACCTTC; cdr3_aa: CASSPGTNWGYGYTF
j_call: TRBJ2-3; v_call: TRBV12-5; d_call: TRBD2; clone_size: .; cdr3_length: 16; cdr3_nt: TGTGCTAGTGGTCCGGGACTAGCGGGACTCACAGATACGCAGTATTTT; cdr3_aa: CASGPGLAGLTDTQYF
j_call: TRBJ1-1; v_call: TRBV11-1; d_call: TRBD1; clone_size: .; cdr3_length: 13; cdr3_nt: TGTGCCAGCAGCCCCCGGACAGGGGCGGAAGCTTTCTTT; cdr3_aa: CASSPRTGAEAFF
j_call: TRBJ1-2; v_call: TRBV11-3; d_call: TRBD1; clone_size: .; cdr3_length: 13; cdr3_nt: TGTGCCAGCAGCTCCAGGGGGGACTATGGCTACACCTTC; cdr3_aa: CASSSRGDYGYTF
j_call: TRBJ1-2; v_call: TRBV18; d_call: .; clone_size: .; cdr3_length: 11; cdr3_nt: TGTGCCAGCTGGGGGCTAGGCGGCTACACCTTC; cdr3_aa: CASWGLGGYTF
j_call: TRBJ1-1; v_call: TRBV19; d_call: TRBD1; clone_size: .; cdr3_length: 17; cdr3_nt: TGTGCCAGTAGTGTATCACCGCCGGGACAGGGGGTCACTGAAGCTTTCTTT; cdr3_aa: CASSVSPPGQGVTEAFF
j_call: TRBJ1-3; v_call: TRBV7-7; d_call: TRBD1; clone_size: .; cdr3_length: 14; cdr3_nt: TGTGCCAGCAGCCCGGGACAGGGTGGAAACACCATATATTTT; cdr3_aa: CASSPGQGGNTIYF
j_call: TRBJ2-6; v_call: TRBV7-2; d_call: .; clone_size: few; cdr3_length: 16; cdr3_nt: TGTGCCAGCAGCCCACCGGGGGGCTACGGGGCCAACGTCCTGACTTTC; cdr3_aa: CASSPPGGYGANVLTF
j_call: TRBJ1-1; v_call: TRBV7-9; d_call: .; clone_size: few; cdr3_length: 16; cdr3_nt: TGTGCCAGCAGCTTAGGTCTGGCGGGGGCGGACACTGAAGCTTTCTTT; cdr3_aa: CASSLGLAGADTEAFF
j_call: TRBJ1-2; v_call: TRBV6-4; d_call: .; clone_size: .; cdr3_length: 14; cdr3_nt: TGTGCCAGCAGTGAGTCTGGAGGGTCCTATGGCTACACCTTC; cdr3_aa: CASSESGGSYGYTF
j_call: TRBJ2-7; v_call: TRBV28; d_call: TRBD2; clone_size: .; cdr3_length: 16; cdr3_nt: TGTGCCAGCAGACGACGCGCTAGCGGGACGTCCTACGAGCAGTACTTC; cdr3_aa: CASRRRASGTSYEQYF
j_call: TRBJ2-7; v_call: TRBV5-1; d_call: .; clone_size: .; cdr3_length: 14; cdr3_nt: TGCGCCAGCAGAGGGGGACCCTCCTCCTACGAGCAGTACTTC; cdr3_aa: CASRGGPSSYEQYF
j_call: TRBJ2-7; v_call: TRBV28; d_call: .; clone_size: .; cdr3_length: 11; cdr3_nt: TGTGCCAGCAGTTCCTCCTACGAGCAGTACTTC; cdr3_aa: CASSSSYEQYF
j_call: TRBJ2-7; v_call: TRBV6-5; d_call: .; clone_size: .; cdr3_length: 12; cdr3_nt: TGTGCCAGCAGTTACCCAGGCTACGAGCAGTACTTC; cdr3_aa: CASSYPGYEQYF
j_call: TRBJ1-2; v_call: TRBV6-5; d_call: .; clone_size: few; cdr3_length: 15; cdr3_nt: TGTGCCAGCAGTTACTCATGGCAGGCATCAAATGGCTACACCTTC; cdr3_aa: CASSYSWQASNGYTF
j_call: TRBJ2-7; v_call: TRBV13; d_call: TRBD1; clone_size: .; cdr3_length: 15; cdr3_nt: TGTGCCAGCAGCTTAGGGGACAGGGATAGACACGAGCAGTACTTC; cdr3_aa: CASSLGDRDRHEQYF
j_call: TRBJ2-4; v_call: TRBV28; d_call: .; clone_size: .; cdr3_length: 15; cdr3_nt: TGTGCCAGCAGCCTTAGAGCGGGCCCTTCGGAGTCCTTTCACTTC; cdr3_aa: CASSLRAGPSESFHF
j_call: TRBJ1-6; v_call: TRBV5-1; d_call: .; clone_size: few; cdr3_length: 17; cdr3_nt: TGCGCCAGCAGCTTGGATTCGGGACGCGCGGAGGGGTCACCCCTCCACTTT; cdr3_aa: CASSLDSGRAEGSPLHF
j_call: TRBJ1-1; v_call: TRBV19; d_call: .; clone_size: .; cdr3_length: 13; cdr3_nt: TGTGCCGTAAAAAGTACTGGGAACACTGAAGCTTTCTTT; cdr3_aa: CAVKSTGNTEAFF
j_call: TRBJ2-7; v_call: TRBV7-2; d_call: TRBD1; clone_size: .; cdr3_length: 16; cdr3_nt: TGTGCCAGCAGCCCCCTACCGGGACAGGGCTCCTACGAGCAGTACTTC; cdr3_aa: CASSPLPGQGSYEQYF
j_call: TRBJ1-2; v_call: TRBV5-6; d_call: TRBD1; clone_size: .; cdr3_length: 16; cdr3_nt: TGTGCCAGCAGCCCGCGAGGGACAGGGAAGTTCCATGGCTACACCTTC; cdr3_aa: CASSPRGTGKFHGYTF
j_call: TRBJ1-1; v_call: TRBV2; d_call: TRBD1; clone_size: .; cdr3_length: 17; cdr3_nt: TGTGCCAGCAGTAGATCAGGACAGGGGCAGGTACACACTGAAGCTTTCTTT; cdr3_aa: CASSRSGQGQVHTEAFF
j_call: TRBJ2-4; v_call: TRBV6-1; d_call: TRBD1; clone_size: few; cdr3_length: 15; cdr3_nt: TGTGCCAGCAGTTCAATGACAGGGGGCGAAAACATTCAGTACTTC; cdr3_aa: CASSSMTGGENIQYF
j_call: TRBJ1-5; v_call: TRBV6-5; d_call: .; clone_size: .; cdr3_length: 13; cdr3_nt: TGTGCCAGCAGTTATACGGGAAATCAGCCCCAGCATTTT; cdr3_aa: CASSYTGNQPQHF
j_call: TRBJ1-2; v_call: TRBV10-2; d_call: TRBD1; clone_size: .; cdr3_length: 15; cdr3_nt: TGCGCCAGCGGAACCGGGACAGCGCCCGTGGATGGCTACACCTTC; cdr3_aa: CASGTGTAPVDGYTF
j_call: TRBJ1-2; v_call: TRBV29-1; d_call: TRBD1; clone_size: .; cdr3_length: 12; cdr3_nt: TGCAGCGTTGAGCAGACAGGGGTTGGCTACCCCTTC; cdr3_aa: CSVEQTGVGYPF
j_call: TRBJ1-2; v_call: TRBV7-9; d_call: .; clone_size: once; cdr3_length: 13; cdr3_nt: TGTGCCAGCAGCTTTTCAGGGGACGATGGCTACACCTTC; cdr3_aa: CASSFSGDDGYTF